This T cell receptor beta chain was sequenced for a study of T cell responses to AZD1222 COVID-19 vaccine. The germline V gene has CDR1 SGHNT and CDR2 YYREEE (reference sequence). The CDR3 length is 15 residues. The junction had 3 bases not matched to a gene; V was cut back by 1 base and J by 5 bases. Assay used: immunoSEQ multiplex PCR; TCRdb lists only in-frame clones, some missing. The sample has about 120,000 clones; approximately 90% are singletons. Sample: peripheral blood, taken on day 0 of AZD1222 vaccination. The rearrangement links TRBV5-4 to TRBJ2-5, with 12 bases aligning to TRBD1. The origin of this receptor is an adult in good health. The CDR3 reads CASSLPGQGAETQYF. CDR3 DNA sequence: TGTGCCAGCAGCTTGCCGGGACAGGGGGCTGAGACCCAGTACTTC. Looking up the rest from reference TRBV5-4 and TRBJ2-5 gives the full variable domain: ETGVTQSPTHLIKTRGQQVTLRCSSQSGHNTVSWYQQALGQGPQFIFQYYREEENGRGNFPPRFSGLQFPNYSSELNVNALELDDSALYLCASSLPGQGAETQYFGPGTRLLVL.